Following are 22 T cell receptor beta chains from one sample sequenced in a study of blood T cell repertoires in COVID-19 (TCRdb year 2020). Preparation of the library involved the immunoSEQ multiplex PCR assay. TCRdb retrieved this table from immuneACCESS and kept in-frame rearrangements only. Not all clones are present; in checked studies, unresolved V genes account for under half, and no reason is known for the remainder. The sample includes about 240,000 clones, with approximately 80% observed a single time. In total, the top ten clones hold approximately 10% of the sample. The sequencing sample was made of peripheral blood. The source is a woman aged 80 or older with acute or convalescent COVID-19.

Points on this clone: An end of the junction differs from the germline gene, which may be a read error. The chain couples TRBV29-1 to TRBJ1-3; D is unresolved. The CDR3 length is 16 residues. Germline loops: CDR1 SQVTM, CDR2 ANQGSEA. CDR3 bases: TGCAACGTTACAGAATCGCGGGGAACGCCTGGAAACACCATATATTTT. This sequence encodes CNVTESRGTPGNTIYF.

The table lists this clone with a count of one. The rearrangement links TRBV5-8 to TRBJ2-1; D not resolved. V dropped 0 bases and J dropped 0 bases, with 4 bases sitting between them. The length of the CDR3 is 14 residues. The germline V gene encodes CDR1 SGHTS and CDR2 YDEGEE. The CDR3 region is CASSLGGSYNEQFF. The CDR3 bases are TGTGCCAGCAGCTTGGGAGGCTCCTACAATGAGCAGTTCTTC.

The chain carries TRBV5-1 and TRBJ2-6; 7 positions agree with TRBD1. V was pared by 0 bases and J by 3 bases, with 6 bases of the junction left unmatched. Germline CDR1 SGHRS, CDR2 YFSETQ. The length of the CDR3 is 17 residues. CDR3 DNA: TGCGCCAGCAGCTTGGGACAGGGCTCCGGTGGGGCCAACGTCCTGACTTTC. Translated, it gives CASSLGQGSGGANVLTF. Looking up the rest from reference TRBV5-1 and TRBJ2-6 gives the full variable domain: KAGVTQTPRYLIKTRGQQVTLSCSPISGHRSVSWYQQTPGQGLQFLFEYFSETQRNKGNFPGRFSGRQFSNSRSEMNVSTLELGDSALYLCASSLGQGSGGANVLTFGAGSRLTVL.

The V gene is TRBV4-1, the J gene TRBJ2-1; 10 bases are a match to TRBD2. Germline V gene sequence: CDR1 MGHRA, CDR2 YSYEKL. This CDR3 contains 18 residues. J gave up 7 bases and V 2 bases, and 14 bases lay outside the gene matches. This CDR3 reads CASSQRKLGLADENEQFF. The CDR3, as DNA: TGCGCCAGCAGCCAAAGGAAACTCGGACTAGCGGACGAAAATGAGCAGTTCTTC.

The V and J genes are TRBV5-1 and TRBJ2-2, with D unresolved. Germline V lookup: CDR1 SGHRS, CDR2 YFSETQ. Trimming cost V 0 bases and J 0 bases, with 9 bases left between them. The CDR3 length is 16 residues. CDR3 sequence: CASSLGRQANTGELFF. The CDR3 coding sequence is TGCGCCAGCAGCTTGGGCCGGCAGGCGAACACCGGGGAGCTGTTTTTT.

Ten or more counts support this clone. The V call is TRBV19, the J call TRBJ1-5; no clear D gene. The germline V and J ends were trimmed by 3 bases and 6 bases, with 15 bases remaining between them. This CDR3 spans 15 amino acids. The germline V gene has CDR1 LNHDA and CDR2 SQIVND (reference sequence). The CDR3 loop is CASSIPDGKLQPQHF. CDR3 bases: TGTGCCAGTAGTATCCCGGACGGGAAACTTCAGCCCCAGCATTTT.

The chain employs TRBV10-3 and TRBJ2-2; 11 bases are shared with TRBD2. With V trimmed by 0 bases and J by 5 bases, 8 bases remained unmatched. In germline, CDR1 is ENHRY, CDR2 SYGVKD. CDR3 length: 18 amino acids. DNA of the CDR3: TGTGCCATCAGTGAGTCCCCCGGCGCTAGCGGGGGGACCGGGGAGCTGTTTTTT. This gives the protein CAISESPGASGGTGELFF.

This clone was seen a few times. The chain joins TRBV4-1 to TRBJ2-1; D may be TRBD1 (5 bases). Trimming took 1 base from V and 4 from J, leaving 11 bases between them. Germline V gives CDR1 MGHRA, CDR2 YSYEKL. The CDR3 has 15 residues. In nucleotides, the CDR3 is TGCGCCAGCAGCCAAGTGGCTGGGGCTTACAATGAGCAGTTCTTC. Translated, it gives CASSQVAGAYNEQFF.

The V and J genes are TRBV5-1 and TRBJ1-6, with 7 bases fitting TRBD1. V trimming: 4 bases; J trimming: 7 bases; junction bases outside the gene matches: 20. Germline-derived CDR1 and CDR2 are SGHRS and YFSETQ. The CDR3 has 19 residues. The CDR3 nucleotides are TGCGCCAGCAGCCCGGTCAAGTTAGGGACAGCTGAGATCAATTCACCCCTCCACTTT. Protein sequence: CASSPVKLGTAEINSPLHF.

This chain joins TRBV6-5 and TRBJ1-1; 7 nucleotides line up with TRBD1. The CDR3 contains 16 residues. Germline CDR1 reads MNHEY; CDR2 reads SVGAGI. Germline trimming cut 1 base from V and 0 bases from J; bases unmatched to any gene: 5. This CDR3 is CASSYLGQLMNTEAFF. CDR3 DNA sequence: TGTGCCAGCAGTTACTTGGGACAGCTAATGAACACTGAAGCTTTCTTT.

V usage is TRBV5-1 and J usage is TRBJ2-7, with 7 positions matching TRBD2. The length of the CDR3 is 18 residues. V shed 5 bases, J shed 0 bases, and the junction held 17 bases outside the gene matches. Germline values: CDR1 SGHRS, CDR2 YFSETQ. The CDR3 bases are TGCGCCAGCAGTAAGGGCTCTCGGGGGGTATCTCCCTCCTACGAGCAGTACTTC. Protein product: CASSKGSRGVSPSYEQYF.

This sequence joins TRBV28 and TRBJ2-7; maybe TRBD1 (5 bases). This CDR3 is built from 14 residues. The V end was cut by 2 bases, the J end by 4 bases, with 12 bases between. Germline CDR1 MDHEN, CDR2 SYDVKM. The CDR3 sequence: CASSLQGAGYEQYF. DNA of the CDR3: TGTGCCAGCAGTTTACAGGGTGCCGGGTACGAGCAGTACTTC.

The chain couples TRBV10-2 to TRBJ2-7; 10 nucleotides align to TRBD2. The CDR3 extends over 13 amino acids. Germline V gives CDR1 WSHSY, CDR2 SAAADI. V gave up 4 bases and J gave up 3 bases; unmatched junction bases: 0. DNA for the CDR3: TGCGCCAGCAGTGTAGCGGGGGGCTACGAGCAGTACTTC. It codes for CASSVAGGYEQYF.

This clone appeared a few times. The gene calls are TRBV4-1 and TRBJ1-3; D remains unclear. The V gene lost 0 bases and the J gene lost 3 bases, with 9 bases spanning the gap. The length of the CDR3 is 15 residues. The germline CDR1 and CDR2 sequences are MGHRA and YSYEKL. The CDR3 is CASSQEGGGGNTIYF. The CDR3 bases are TGCGCCAGCAGCCAAGAAGGCGGTGGTGGAAACACCATATATTTT.

This sequence joins TRBV7-9 and TRBJ1-4, with 7 positions matching TRBD1. Per the germline V gene, CDR1 is SEHNR and CDR2 is FQNEAQ (reference sequence). The CDR3 runs 14 residues. V gave up 4 bases and J gave up 8 bases; unmatched junction bases: 7. CDR3 sequence (DNA): TGTGCCAGCAGCTCACAGACAGGGAACGAAAAACTGTTTTTT. Its translation is CASSSQTGNEKLFF. Variable domain in full (rest from reference TRBV7-9 and TRBJ1-4): DTGVSQNPRHKITKRGQNVTFRCDPISEHNRLYWYRQTLGQGPEFLTYFQNEAQLEKSRLLSDRFSAERPKGSFSTLEIQRTEQGDSAMYLCASSSQTGNEKLFFGSGTQLSVL.

V usage is TRBV28 and J usage is TRBJ1-5; 9 bases line up with TRBD1. This CDR3 has 15 amino acids. The V gene's germline CDR1 is MDHEN and CDR2 SYDVKM. V was pared by 6 bases and J by 5 bases, with 8 bases of the junction left unmatched. The CDR3 coding sequence is TGTGCCAGCAGACCTGACAGGGGGATCGATCAGCCCCAGCATTTT. Its protein is CASRPDRGIDQPQHF.

This clone came up once. The genes are TRBV9 and TRBJ1-1, with TRBD1 matching 7 bases. From germline, CDR1 is SGDLS and CDR2 YYNGEE. V shed 4 bases and J 4 bases; nucleotides not matched to a gene: 10. The CDR3 totals 15 residues. The CDR3 sequence: CASSLSGGYGTEAFF. The CDR3 DNA follows: TGTGCCAGCAGCCTCTCAGGGGGTTACGGCACTGAAGCTTTCTTT.

J is TRBJ2-2 and V is TRBV9, with D hard to call. Deletions cut 0 bases from V and 1 base from J, with 10 bases between. The germline V gene encodes CDR1 SGDLS and CDR2 YYNGEE. CDR3 size: 16 residues. The DNA of the CDR3 is TGTGCCAGCAGCGTAGGAAACAGTAAGAACACCGGGGAGCTGTTTTTT. It is translated as CASSVGNSKNTGELFF.

This clone turned up a few times. V is TRBV14 and J is TRBJ2-7; D is possibly TRBD1 (6 bases). Germline assignment: CDR1 SGHDN and CDR2 FVKESK. Trimming took 0 bases from V and 3 from J, leaving 12 bases between them. The CDR3 consists of 15 residues. The CDR3 here is CASSQDQGPDYEQYF. CDR3 sequence (DNA): TGTGCCAGCAGCCAAGACCAGGGGCCTGACTACGAGCAGTACTTC.

The sample holds a few counts of this clone. This chain joins TRBV5-5 and TRBJ2-2; 11 nucleotides align to TRBD1. This CDR3 is 16 amino acids long. Per the germline V gene, CDR1 is SGHKS and CDR2 is YYEKEE (reference sequence). After removal of 3 bases from V and 2 bases from J, the junction contained 3 bases not matched to a gene. Written as DNA, the CDR3 is TGTGCCAGCAGCTCCGGGACAGGGGGAAACACCGGGGAGCTGTTTTTT. This sequence encodes CASSSGTGGNTGELFF.

This CDR3 is CASKSEDNSNQPQHF. CDR3 in DNA: TGTGCCAGCAAGAGTGAGGACAATAGCAATCAGCCCCAGCATTTT. This rearrangement joins TRBV28 to TRBJ1-5, with a weak D call TRBD1 (5 bases). The length of the CDR3 is 15 residues. Looked up from germline, CDR1 is MDHEN and CDR2 is SYDVKM. V was cut by 7 bases and J by 0 bases, with 13 bases left in between. The entire variable domain, with the rest obtained from reference TRBV28 and TRBJ1-5, is as follows: DVKVTQSSRYLVKRTGEKVFLECVQDMDHENMFWYRQDPGLGLRLIYFSYDVKMKEKGDIPEGYSVSREKKERFSLILESASTNQTSMYLCASKSEDNSNQPQHFGDGTRLSIL.

This chain connects TRBV28 to TRBJ2-4; D may be TRBD2 (6 bases). The CDR3 runs to 14 residues. Germline V CDR1 and CDR2: MDHEN, SYDVKM. Trimming cost V 6 bases and J 1 base, with 10 bases left between them. The CDR3 bases are TGTGCCAGCAGCCGACGGGAGGCCAAAAACATTCAGTACTTC. Its protein product is CASSRREAKNIQYF. The whole variable domain, filled in from reference TRBV28 and TRBJ2-4, reads DVKVTQSSRYLVKRTGEKVFLECVQDMDHENMFWYRQDPGLGLRLIYFSYDVKMKEKGDIPEGYSVSREKKERFSLILESASTNQTSMYLCASSRREAKNIQYFGAGTRLSVL.